This TCR beta chain was sequenced during a study of blood T cell repertoires in COVID-19. As for the study in general: Acute and convalescent COVID-19 samples came from the United States, Italy and Spain. The analysed material was cDNA or gDNA that came from T cells, B-cell-depleted T cells, or PBMCs.

This clone was found once. Original processing methods: It was from reference gene primer amplification that nucleated cell counts were estimated. Sequencing used immunoSEQ multiplex PCR; TCRdb keeps in-frame clones, though not all of them. From that table come the V and J calls and clone size; the DNA was used to work out D and trimming. The sample holds 20,000 or so clones, approximately 86% seen once. Trimming left V 0 bases short and J 5 bases short, with 11 bases between. The CDR3 loop spans 14 amino acids. Germline V gene sequence: CDR1 SGHRS, CDR2 YFSETQ. The sequence was collected from a man aged 50 to 60 with active COVID-19. V and J are TRBV5-1 and TRBJ2-5, with D uncertain. The material sequenced was peripheral blood. Here the CDR3 reads CASSLAGLSETQYF. In DNA form, the CDR3 reads TGCGCCAGCAGCTTGGCCGGTTTATCCGAGACCCAGTACTTC.